Each of the 30 T cell receptor beta chains below was sequenced from the same sample in a study of shared clonotypes between healthy human individuals. The protocol was immunoSEQ multiplex PCR, while the TCRdb copy is restricted to in-frame clones and leaves out a portion. This sample has more than 2,000,000 clones, with 90% to 95% found just once. The sample taken for sequencing was naive CD4+ T cells sorted from blood. The subset: CD45RA+ positively selected. Every receptor here comes from a man aged 18-30 years in good health.

CDR3 residues: CASSQPGQSTYEQYF. CDR3 sequence (DNA): TGTGCCAGTAGTCAACCGGGACAGTCTACCTACGAGCAGTACTTC. The chain carries TRBV19 and TRBJ2-7; 7 positions agree with TRBD1. V shed 5 bases, J shed 2 bases, and the junction held 9 bases outside the gene matches. This CDR3 spans 15 amino acids. The germline V gene has CDR1 LNHDA and CDR2 SQIVND (reference sequence).

This clone came up once. This sequence joins TRBV27 and TRBJ1-1, with D tentatively TRBD1 (5 bases). Trimming cost V 3 bases and J 0 bases, with 17 bases left between them. This CDR3 is built from 17 residues. Germline-derived CDR1 and CDR2 are MNHEY and SMNVEV (reference sequence). CDR3 in DNA: TGTGCCAGCAGTTTTTTGGGGCAGGGAAAGGTGAACACTGAAGCTTTCTTT. Translating it yields CASSFLGQGKVNTEAFF.

This clone was seen once. This sequence joins TRBV9 and TRBJ2-3, with D possibly called TRBD1 or TRBD2 (5 bases each). This CDR3 has 16 residues. The germline gives CDR1 SGDLS, CDR2 YYNGEE. V lost 0 bases and J 0 bases, leaving 11 bases between the germline ends. The CDR3 is CASSVGSGPSTDTQYF. The CDR3 region has the DNA TGTGCCAGCAGCGTAGGGTCGGGGCCGAGCACAGATACGCAGTATTTT. The variable domain in full, completed from reference TRBV9 and TRBJ2-3, reads DSGVTQTPKHLITATGQRVTLRCSPRSGDLSVYWYQQSLDQGLQFLIQYYNGEERAKGNILERFSAQQFPDLHSELNLSSLELGDSALYFCASSVGSGPSTDTQYFGPGTRLTVL.

A note on this clone: The same CDR3 also results from other DNA sequences found in this sample. CDR3 bases: TGTGCCAGCTCACCGCTAGCGGGAGGTGAGACCCAGTACTTC. This translates into CASSPLAGGETQYF. This chain links TRBV18 with TRBJ2-5, with 11 positions matching TRBD2. CDR1 and CDR2 from the germline V gene are KGHSH and LQKENI. The CDR3 consists of 14 residues. Unmatched junction bases numbered 2, after V lost 3 bases and J lost 5 bases. The complete variable domain, with remaining parts taken from reference TRBV18 and TRBJ2-5, reads NAGVMQNPRHLVRRRGQEARLRCSPMKGHSHVYWYRQLPEEGLKFMVYLQKENIIDESGMPKERFSAEFPKEGPSILRIQQVVRGDSAAYFCASSPLAGGETQYFGPGTRLLVL.

This chain links TRBV4-3 with TRBJ2-7; D possibly uses TRBD1 or TRBD2 (5 bases each). CDR1 is LGHNA and CDR2 is YSLEER in the germline V gene. The CDR3 spans 17 residues. The germline V and J ends were trimmed by 0 bases and 6 bases, with 21 bases remaining between them. This chain's CDR3 is CASSQDLVGTANVEQYF. For the CDR3, the DNA is TGCGCCAGCAGCCAAGACCTGGTTGGGACGGCTAATGTCGAGCAGTACTTC.

The rearrangement uses TRBV9 and TRBJ2-2, with TRBD1 identical over 7 bases. V shed 4 bases, J shed 10 bases, and the junction held 7 bases outside the gene matches. The germline V gene has CDR1 SGDLS and CDR2 YYNGEE. This CDR3 is built from 13 residues. The CDR3 DNA sequence: TGTGCCAGCAGCACCCGGACAGGAAAGGAGCTGTTTTTT. It is translated as CASSTRTGKELFF. The full variable domain, its missing parts supplied by reference TRBV9 and TRBJ2-2, is DSGVTQTPKHLITATGQRVTLRCSPRSGDLSVYWYQQSLDQGLQFLIQYYNGEERAKGNILERFSAQQFPDLHSELNLSSLELGDSALYFCASSTRTGKELFFGEGSRLTVL.

The chain uses TRBV27 and TRBJ2-1; TRBD2 agrees at 11 bases. In germline, CDR1 is MNHEY, CDR2 SMNVEV (reference sequence). With V trimmed by 2 bases and J by 10 bases, 10 bases remained unmatched. There are 16 residues in the CDR3. Here the CDR3 reads CASSLKGLAGGGEQFF. As DNA, the CDR3 is TGTGCCAGCAGTTTAAAGGGCCTAGCGGGAGGAGGGGAGCAGTTCTTC.

A word on this clone: Other DNA sequences within the sample encode an identical CDR3. V gene TRBV11-2 combines with J gene TRBJ1-5; the D gene is possibly TRBD1 (6 bases). The CDR3 length is 14 residues. Germline V gene sequence: CDR1 SGHAT, CDR2 FQNNGV. Trimming stripped 1 base from V and 2 bases from J, with 6 bases between. For the CDR3, the DNA is TGTGCCAGCAGCTTAGCAGGGGGCAATCAGCCCCAGCATTTT. It is translated as CASSLAGGNQPQHF. Based on the CDR3 plus reference TRBV11-2 and TRBJ1-5, the full variable domain is EAGVAQSPRYKIIEKRQSVAFWCNPISGHATLYWYQQILGQGPKLLIQFQNNGVVDDSQLPKDRFSAERLKGVDSTLKIQPAKLEDSAVYLCASSLAGGNQPQHFGDGTRLSIL.

To note about this clone: Other DNA sequences in the same sample also yield this CDR3. The DNA for the CDR3 is TGTGCCAGCAGCCTTAGCTCCTCCGGCACAGATACGCAGTATTTT. It yields the protein CASSLSSSGTDTQYF. The chain links TRBV7-2 to TRBJ2-3, with no clear D. The CDR3 runs to 15 residues. V was shortened by 5 bases and J by 1 base, with 13 bases between the two germline ends. Per the germline V gene, CDR1 is SGHTA and CDR2 is FQGNSA.

This clone has a single count. The J gene is TRBJ1-3, the V gene TRBV6-5; perhaps TRBD1 as D (5 bases). With 6 bases removed from V and 9 bases from J, the gap between germline ends came to 18 bases. Per germline, CDR1 MNHEY and CDR2 SVGAGI. The CDR3 is 14 residues long. Here the CDR3 reads CASSLDTLRSTIYF. Written as DNA, the CDR3 is TGTGCCAGCAGCCTGGACACCCTCAGGAGCACCATATATTTT.

This chain uses TRBV2 with TRBJ1-1; D is ambiguous. CDR3 length: 14 residues. Germline lookup yields CDR1 SNHLY and CDR2 FYNNEI. Trimming cost V 2 bases and J 7 bases, with 14 bases left between them. The CDR3 loop is CASSELRAPNEAFF. CDR3 in DNA: TGTGCCAGCAGTGAATTGAGGGCACCGAATGAAGCTTTCTTT.

The chain has TRBV19 and TRBJ1-2, with unresolved D. The CDR3 is 15 residues long. Germline CDR1 and CDR2: LNHDA and SQIVND (reference sequence). V was shortened by 3 bases and J by 5 bases, with 16 bases between the two germline ends. The DNA for the CDR3 is TGTGCCAGTAGTATTTCCCCGTTTGTGGGGTATGGCTACACCTTC. Its translation is CASSISPFVGYGYTF.

This chain uses TRBV7-2 with TRBJ2-7, with a tentative D call TRBD2 (6 bases). V was pared by 1 base and J by 6 bases, with 19 bases between. This CDR3 has 16 residues. Germline CDR1 is SGHTA and CDR2 is FQGNSA. The CDR3 nucleotides are TGTGCCAGCAGCTTAGTAGGGGACCGGACTACGGGCGAGCAGTACTTC. It is translated as CASSLVGDRTTGEQYF.

The V call is TRBV5-1, the J call TRBJ2-1; D uncertain. Trimming stripped 6 bases from V and 6 bases from J, with 16 bases between. Germline V gene sequence: CDR1 SGHRS, CDR2 YFSETQ. This CDR3 contains 14 residues. The CDR3: CASILGPTLNEQFF. The CDR3 DNA is TGCGCCAGCATTCTAGGCCCAACCCTCAATGAGCAGTTCTTC.

V is TRBV19 and J is TRBJ1-3; no clear D. The CDR3 sequence is 16 residues long. V was trimmed by 5 bases and J by 0 bases, leaving 14 bases between them. Germline-derived CDR1 and CDR2 are LNHDA and SQIVND (reference sequence). CDR3 sequence: CASSDAGSYSGNTIYF. In DNA form, the CDR3 reads TGTGCCAGTAGTGACGCGGGCAGTTACTCTGGAAACACCATATATTTT.

The gene calls are TRBV29-1 and TRBJ2-3; possibly TRBD2 for D (6 bases). Trimming took 6 bases from V and 0 from J, leaving 13 bases between them. This CDR3 region has 14 residues. Germline V gene sequence: CDR1 SQVTM, CDR2 ANQGSEA. Here the CDR3 DNA reads TGCAGCGTAGGGACTCAAACCAGCACAGATACGCAGTATTTT. It codes for CSVGTQTSTDTQYF.

The chain couples TRBV5-5 to TRBJ2-5, with TRBD2 matching over 10 bases. The germline gives CDR1 SGHKS, CDR2 YYEKEE (reference sequence). V was pared by 4 bases and J by 7 bases, with 10 bases of the junction left unmatched. The CDR3 consists of 15 residues. The CDR3 reads CASSPGLAAFGTQYF. In DNA, the CDR3 is TGTGCCAGCAGCCCCGGACTAGCGGCTTTCGGGACCCAGTACTTC.

The J gene is TRBJ1-2, the V gene TRBV6-5; D is undetermined. The V and J ends lost 5 bases and 8 bases respectively, with 9 bases between them. Germline CDR1 is MNHEY and CDR2 is SVGAGI. The CDR3 runs to 11 residues. CDR3 sequence reads: CASSDWGGYTF. The DNA of the CDR3 is TGTGCCAGCAGTGATTGGGGAGGCTACACCTTC.

The chain carries TRBV28 and TRBJ1-5, with D hard to call. The CDR3 extends over 16 amino acids. The germline V gene encodes CDR1 MDHEN and CDR2 SYDVKM. Trimming cost V 5 bases and J 5 bases, with 19 bases left between them. CDR3 in amino acids: CASSPQGRAPDQPQHF. The CDR3 nucleotides are TGTGCCAGCAGTCCCCAAGGTAGGGCGCCGGATCAGCCCCAGCATTTT.

This clone was counted a single time. The gene calls are TRBV6-4 and TRBJ1-2; TRBD1 matches 9 bases. V was pared by 3 bases and J by 4 bases, with 15 bases of the junction left unmatched. The germline V gene encodes CDR1 MRHNA and CDR2 SNTAGT. The CDR3 runs to 18 residues. This CDR3 reads CASSEDEDRGWGSYGYTF. In DNA, the CDR3 is TGTGCCAGCAGTGAAGACGAGGACAGGGGTTGGGGGAGCTATGGCTACACCTTC.

The chain has TRBV19 and TRBJ2-3; D remains ambiguous. CDR1 is LNHDA, CDR2 SQIVND, per germline (reference sequence). This CDR3 has 14 residues. V was pared by 5 bases and J by 0 bases, with 9 bases between. The CDR3 loop reads CASSLGSSTDTQYF. The DNA for the CDR3 is TGTGCCAGTAGTTTAGGGTCTAGCACAGATACGCAGTATTTT.

This chain connects TRBV19 to TRBJ1-2, with D uncertain. Germline V CDR1 and CDR2: LNHDA, SQIVND (reference sequence). The CDR3 has 15 residues. The V and J ends lost 3 bases and 4 bases respectively, with 15 bases between them. The CDR3 DNA sequence: TGTGCCAGTAGTATCGGTGGGTCTCCCGGCTATGGCTACACCTTC. Translated: CASSIGGSPGYGYTF.

Note on this clone: Other DNA variants within this sample encode the same CDR3. The chain links TRBV29-1 to TRBJ2-5; possibly TRBD1 for D (6 bases). This CDR3 region has 11 residues. V dropped 4 bases and J dropped 5 bases, with 8 bases sitting between them. CDR1 and CDR2 (germline): SQVTM, ANQGSEA. CDR3 nucleotides: TGCAGCGTTGGGGGGCAGGAGACCCAGTACTTC. Protein: CSVGGQETQYF.

The chain carries TRBV9 and TRBJ2-4, with D possibly being TRBD2 (5 bases). The CDR3 totals 15 residues. Germline V CDR1 and CDR2: SGDLS, YYNGEE. Trimming took 4 bases from V and 0 from J, leaving 11 bases between them. The CDR3 spells CASSPHAGAKNIQYF. CDR3 DNA: TGTGCCAGCAGCCCTCACGCGGGAGCCAAAAACATTCAGTACTTC. Full variable domain (rest looked up from reference TRBV9 and TRBJ2-4): DSGVTQTPKHLITATGQRVTLRCSPRSGDLSVYWYQQSLDQGLQFLIQYYNGEERAKGNILERFSAQQFPDLHSELNLSSLELGDSALYFCASSPHAGAKNIQYFGAGTRLSVL.

V is TRBV5-6 and J is TRBJ2-4; a weak D match, TRBD1 (6 bases). Trimming stripped 4 bases from V and 0 bases from J, with 14 bases between. The CDR3 totals 16 residues. Germline V gives CDR1 SGHDT, CDR2 YYEEEE. The CDR3 sequence is CASSDDRLLAKNIQYF. The CDR3 DNA follows: TGTGCCAGCAGCGATGACAGGCTCCTAGCCAAAAACATTCAGTACTTC. Full variable domain (missing parts from reference TRBV5-6 and TRBJ2-4): DAGVTQSPTHLIKTRGQQVTLRCSPKSGHDTVSWYQQALGQGPQFIFQYYEEEERQRGNFPDRFSGHQFPNYSSELNVNALLLGDSALYLCASSDDRLLAKNIQYFGAGTRLSVL.

The rearrangement links TRBV2 to TRBJ2-2, with TRBD2 identical over 8 bases. This CDR3 has 16 amino acids. From germline, CDR1 is SNHLY and CDR2 FYNNEI. Losses at the gene ends were 6 bases for V and 5 bases for J; bases not matched to a gene: 11. The CDR3 spells CASSDFSGAGTGELFF. CDR3 bases: TGTGCCAGCAGCGATTTTAGCGGGGCGGGGACCGGGGAGCTGTTTTTT.

Concerning this clone itself: Other nucleotide sequences from this sample produce the same CDR3. The chain uses TRBV7-6 and TRBJ2-1, with D hard to call. Germline CDR1 is SGHVS and CDR2 is FNYEAQ. The length of the CDR3 is 12 residues. The V gene lost 1 base and the J gene lost 7 bases, with 5 bases spanning the gap. In nucleotides, the CDR3 is TGTGCCAGCAGCTTAGTGGGAAATGAGCAGTTCTTC. Protein product: CASSLVGNEQFF.

The rearrangement links TRBV10-3 to TRBJ2-1; TRBD2 aligns across 10 bases. Germline-derived CDR1 and CDR2 are ENHRY and SYGVKD. The CDR3 is 17 amino acids. V lost 4 bases to trimming and J lost 3 bases; unmatched junction nucleotides: 9. CDR3 bases: TGTGCCATCAGTGGGCCCCGGACTAGCGGAAACTACAATGAGCAGTTCTTC. The encoded protein is CAISGPRTSGNYNEQFF.

The genes are TRBV7-2 and TRBJ2-7; 9 nucleotides agree with TRBD1. The V gene's germline CDR1 is SGHTA and CDR2 FQGNSA. This CDR3 is 15 amino acids long. V dropped 5 bases and J dropped 5; count of bases not matched to a gene: 10. This CDR3 reads CASSLAGTGHHEQYF. The CDR3 coding sequence is TGTGCCAGCAGCCTGGCCGGGACAGGGCACCACGAGCAGTACTTC.

This clone has a handful of counts. The chain employs TRBV5-1 and TRBJ1-2; TRBD1 aligns across 7 bases. The CDR3 is 15 amino acids. Germline values: CDR1 SGHRS, CDR2 YFSETQ. Trimming removed 1 base from V and 6 bases from J; junction bases left unmatched: 9. This CDR3 reads CASSLSPQGVDGYTF. As DNA, the CDR3 is TGCGCCAGCAGCTTGTCCCCGCAGGGGGTTGATGGCTACACCTTC. The full variable domain, its missing parts supplied by reference TRBV5-1 and TRBJ1-2, is KAGVTQTPRYLIKTRGQQVTLSCSPISGHRSVSWYQQTPGQGLQFLFEYFSETQRNKGNFPGRFSGRQFSNSRSEMNVSTLELGDSALYLCASSLSPQGVDGYTFGSGTRLTVV.